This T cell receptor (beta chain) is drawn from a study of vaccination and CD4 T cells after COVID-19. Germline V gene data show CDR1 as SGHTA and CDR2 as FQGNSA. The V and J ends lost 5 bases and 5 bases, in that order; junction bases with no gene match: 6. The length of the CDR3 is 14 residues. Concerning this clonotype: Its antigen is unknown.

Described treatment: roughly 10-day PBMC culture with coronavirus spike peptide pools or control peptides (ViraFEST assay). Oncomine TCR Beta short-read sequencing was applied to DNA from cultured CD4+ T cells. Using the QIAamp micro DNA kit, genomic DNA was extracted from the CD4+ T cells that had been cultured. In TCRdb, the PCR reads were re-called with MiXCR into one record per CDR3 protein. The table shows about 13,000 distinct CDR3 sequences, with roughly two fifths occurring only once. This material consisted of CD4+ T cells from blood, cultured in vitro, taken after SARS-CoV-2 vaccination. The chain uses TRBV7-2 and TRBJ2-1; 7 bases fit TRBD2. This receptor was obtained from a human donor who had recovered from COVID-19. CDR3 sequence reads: CASSTNGGNNEQFF. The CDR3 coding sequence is TGTGCCAGCAGCACCAACGGGGGGAACAATGAGCAGTTCTTC.